This paragraph reports one TCR beta chain. Data came from immunoSEQ multiplex PCR; TCRdb stores just in-frame clones and leaves some out. The sample holds about 24,000 clones, about 81% seen once. The source of the sample is a study of blood T cell repertoires in COVID-19. The overall study: Collection of acute and convalescent COVID-19 samples took place in the United States, Italy and Spain.

Germline V lookup: CDR1 MNHEY, CDR2 SMNVEV (reference sequence). V dropped 5 bases and J dropped 4 bases, with 13 bases sitting between them. The CDR3 runs to 14 residues. The chain combines TRBV27 with TRBJ2-3; D unresolved. The origin of this receptor is a human donor in a cohort sampled during active COVID-19. The sequencing input was peripheral blood. The CDR3 reads CASSPLKRPDTQYF. CDR3 nucleotides: TGTGCCAGCAGTCCTCTAAAGCGCCCAGATACGCAGTATTTT.